This T cell receptor (beta chain) was sequenced in a study of T cells in Graves' hyperthyroidism and ophthalmopathy. Across the whole study: Peripheral blood samples were taken at initial diagnosis, prior to any treatment.

Clinicians diagnosed patients from clinical symptoms, serum thyroxine and TRAb, thyroid ultrasound and orbital computed tomography. Fresh peripheral blood, approximately 9.6 ml, yielded the PBMCs. This clonotype was seen many times. Using RNA transcripts as the source, TCR beta CDR3 regions were amplified. With the HTBI primer set, the TCR CDR3 went through a first round of RT-PCR. A single record per CDR3 protein comes from TCRdb applying MiXCR to the multiplex PCR reads. The sample includes 200,000 to 250,000 distinct CDR3 sequences, approximately 17% seen only once; the top ten take around 50%. Germline trimming cut 2 bases from V and 4 bases from J; bases unmatched to any gene: 1. The CDR3 is 15 residues long. Germline CDR1 reads MNHEY; CDR2 reads SVGEGT.

The chain has TRBV6-2 or TRBV6-3 and TRBJ2-1; TRBD2 matches 11 bases. Sequencing input: blood. The sequence was collected from a man in his fifties with Graves' hyperthyroidism. In nucleotides, the CDR3 is TGTGCCAGCAGTTACACTAGCGGGAGTTACAATGAGCAGTTCTTC. It is translated as CASSYTSGSYNEQFF.